This entry lists 20 T cell receptor beta chains sequenced from one sample in a study of T cell repertoires in cytomegalovirus infection. One entry per CDR3 protein, called by TCRdb with MiXCR from the reads. The sample contains hundreds of thousands of distinct CDR3 sequences, roughly a quarter of which appear only once. Sequenced: CD8+ T cells from PBMCs. Every receptor here comes from a human donor in good health (CMV status not recorded). Some clones in this sample may be carry-over from other donors' samples.

This chain links TRBV6-2 or TRBV6-3 with TRBJ1-5; 8 bases are a match to TRBD1. V trimming: 0 bases; J trimming: 0 bases; junction bases outside the gene matches: 7. The V gene's germline CDR1 is MNHEY and CDR2 SVGEGT. The CDR3 runs 18 residues. CDR3 residues: CASSYSTGALYSNQPQHF. The CDR3 region has the DNA TGTGCCAGCAGTTACTCGACAGGGGCCCTATATAGCAATCAGCCCCAGCATTTT.

V usage is TRBV7-6 and J usage is TRBJ2-5; 10 bases line up with TRBD1. This CDR3 has 17 amino acids. Looked up from germline, CDR1 is SGHVS and CDR2 is FNYEAQ. J lost 5 bases, V lost 0 bases, and 9 bases had no gene match. CDR3 DNA: TGTGCCAGCAGCTTAGCGGAGACAGGGGGCAGTCGGGAGACCCAGTACTTC. Its protein is CASSLAETGGSRETQYF. Drawing the rest from reference TRBV7-6 and TRBJ2-5, the complete variable domain is GAGVSQSPRYKVTKRGQDVALRCDPISGHVSLYWYRQALGQGPEFLTYFNYEAQQDKSGLPNDRFSAERPEGSISTLTIQRTEQRDSAMYRCASSLAETGGSRETQYFGPGTRLLVL.

This chain links TRBV12-5 with TRBJ2-2, with 10 bases aligning to TRBD1. CDR1 LGHNT and CDR2 FRNRAP come from the germline V gene. The CDR3 has 17 residues. J gave up 7 bases and V 3 bases, and 11 bases lay outside the gene matches. The CDR3 here is CASGFTIGQGDGGELFF. CDR3 nucleotide sequence: TGTGCTAGTGGTTTTACGATAGGACAGGGGGACGGCGGGGAGCTGTTTTTT.

J is TRBJ1-1 and V is TRBV19; the match to TRBD1 covers 7 bases. Germline trimming cut 8 bases from V and 4 bases from J; bases unmatched to any gene: 10. The CDR3 extends over 14 amino acids. Germline V gene sequence: CDR1 LNHDA, CDR2 SQIVND (reference sequence). The CDR3 is CASGVGGEGTEAFF. In nucleotides, the CDR3 is TGTGCCAGTGGCGTAGGGGGCGAGGGCACTGAAGCTTTCTTT.

This clonotype has only a few counts. The rearrangement uses TRBV12-3 or TRBV12-4 and TRBJ2-1; no firm D call. The CDR3 is made up of 14 amino acids. Trimming took off 3 bases at V and 8 bases at J, with 14 bases between the two ends. This CDR3 reads CASSFTTLGDEQFF. In DNA form, the CDR3 reads TGTGCCAGCAGTTTTACTACCCTGGGCGATGAGCAGTTCTTC.

This clonotype occurred many times. V gene TRBV7-2 combines with J gene TRBJ1-1; no reliable D call. V was shortened by 1 base and J by 3 bases, with 6 bases between the two germline ends. Germline CDR1 reads SGHTA; CDR2 reads FQGNSA. CDR3 length equals 13 residues. The CDR3 is CASSLETHTEAFF. For the CDR3, the DNA is TGTGCCAGCAGCTTAGAGACACACACTGAAGCTTTCTTT.

The J gene is TRBJ1-1, the V gene TRBV19; D might be TRBD1 (5 bases). Trimming pared 0 bases from V and 0 bases from J, leaving 14 bases between. CDR1 and CDR2 (germline): LNHDA, SQIVND (reference sequence). The CDR3 is 17 amino acids. The CDR3 here is CASSIDRDRTLNTEAFF. DNA for the CDR3: TGTGCCAGTAGTATAGATCGAGACAGAACTCTGAACACTGAAGCTTTCTTT.

V usage is TRBV7-9 and J usage is TRBJ2-7; 8 bases align to TRBD1. Germline values: CDR1 SEHNR, CDR2 FQNEAQ (reference sequence). The CDR3 sequence is 16 residues long. V lost 1 base to trimming and J lost 4 bases; unmatched junction nucleotides: 9. CDR3 DNA: TGTGCCAGCAGCTTAGGTCTTGCAGGGGGCGAGTACGAGCAGTACGTC. Protein sequence: CASSLGLAGGEYEQYV.

The chain combines TRBV2 with TRBJ1-2; D is perhaps TRBD1 (5 bases). The ends were cut back, 8 bases at V and 8 bases at J, with 18 bases in the middle. Germline CDR1 SNHLY, CDR2 FYNNEI. The CDR3 runs 13 residues. The CDR3 sequence: CASLIRDVGGYTF. CDR3 sequence (DNA): TGTGCCAGCCTTATTAGGGACGTCGGGGGCTACACCTTC.

The chain carries TRBV25-1 and TRBJ2-2, with 7 bases lining up with TRBD1. This CDR3 is built from 16 residues. V lost 0 bases and J lost 2; bases outside the gene matches: 3. Per germline, CDR1 MGHDK and CDR2 SYGVNS. CDR3 nucleotides: TGTGCCAGCAGTGAATATAGGACAGGAAACACCGGGGAGCTGTTTTTT. This codes for CASSEYRTGNTGELFF.

This clonotype has ten or more counts. This chain links TRBV7-2 with TRBJ1-2; 8 nucleotides align to TRBD1. This CDR3 comprises 14 residues. V trimming: 8 bases; J trimming: 4 bases; junction bases outside the gene matches: 9. Germline assignment: CDR1 SGHTA and CDR2 FQGNSA. The CDR3 DNA reads as TGTGCCAGCTCGACCGGGACAGGTTTCTATGGCTACACCTTC. This encodes CASSTGTGFYGYTF.

This clonotype was found many times. The V and J genes are TRBV7-9 and TRBJ2-7; D remains ambiguous. The V gene's germline CDR1 is SEHNR and CDR2 FQNEAQ (reference sequence). V was clipped by 5 bases and J by 3 bases, with 8 bases between them. The CDR3 has 12 amino acids. CDR3 loop: CASSPSVYEQYF. For the CDR3, the DNA is TGTGCCAGCAGCCCTTCAGTCTACGAGCAGTACTTC. Filled out from reference TRBV7-9 and TRBJ2-7, the complete variable domain reads DTGVSQNPRHKITKRGQNVTFRCDPISEHNRLYWYRQTLGQGPEFLTYFQNEAQLEKSRLLSDRFSAERPKGSFSTLEIQRTEQGDSAMYLCASSPSVYEQYFGPGTRLTVT.

This chain connects TRBV6-2 or TRBV6-3 to TRBJ2-1, with 8 nucleotides matching TRBD2. Germline V CDR1 and CDR2: MNHEY, SVGEGT. Unmatched junction bases numbered 11, after V lost 5 bases and J lost 5 bases. The CDR3 sequence is 16 residues long. CDR3: CASSDRERGPDNEQFF. The CDR3 DNA is TGTGCCAGCAGTGACCGGGAGCGGGGGCCCGACAATGAGCAGTTCTTC.

This clonotype appeared many times. The J gene is TRBJ2-7, the V gene TRBV6-2 or TRBV6-3, with no clear D. CDR1 MNHEY and CDR2 SVGEGT come from the germline V gene. This CDR3 is built from 18 residues. V shed 2 bases and J shed 5 bases, with 25 bases lying between them. The CDR3 region is CASSYISRPTAGPNEQYV. CDR3 DNA sequence: TGTGCCAGCAGTTACATTTCCCGACCAACGGCAGGACCCAACGAGCAGTACGTC.

The genes are TRBV5-5 and TRBJ1-1; the match to TRBD1 covers 9 bases. The V segment lost 4 bases and the J segment 5 bases; nucleotides outside the gene matches: 3. CDR3 size: 13 residues. Per germline, CDR1 SGHKS and CDR2 YYEKEE (reference sequence). CDR3 in amino acids: CASSGQGHTEAFF. As DNA, the CDR3 is TGTGCCAGCAGCGGACAGGGGCATACTGAAGCTTTCTTT.

This clonotype was seen many times. This rearrangement joins TRBV6-2 or TRBV6-3 to TRBJ1-1; the D is unclear. V lost 6 bases, J lost 1 base, and 9 bases lay in between. Per the germline V gene, CDR1 is MNHEY and CDR2 is SVGEGT. This CDR3 is built from 13 residues. The CDR3 sequence is CASRPPWNTEAFF. The CDR3 DNA sequence: TGTGCCAGCAGACCTCCCTGGAACACTGAAGCTTTCTTT.

This clonotype was counted a few times. The chain joins TRBV20-1 to TRBJ2-3; D is possibly TRBD1 (6 bases). The V gene's germline CDR1 is DFQATT and CDR2 SNEGSKA (reference sequence). CDR3 length equals 16 residues. Trimming shortened V by 3 bases and J by 6 bases, and 22 bases separated the two germline ends. For the CDR3, the DNA is TGCAGTGCTAGCCCCCCGTGGGGGCCAATATCCGATACGCAGTATTTT. It encodes CSASPPWGPISDTQYF.

This clonotype showed up just a few times. The DNA of the CDR3 is TGTGCCAGCAGTGAAGGATTTAATGAAAAACTGTTTTTT. Translating gives CASSEGFNEKLFF. This sequence joins TRBV2 and TRBJ1-4; no clear D. The CDR3 is 13 amino acids. Germline V gene sequence: CDR1 SNHLY, CDR2 FYNNEI. V lost 1 base and J 4 bases, leaving 4 bases between the germline ends.

Remarks on this clonotype: This could be a read error, since a much larger clone is one nucleotide away. The chain links TRBV7-9 to TRBJ2-1; no firm D call. The germline CDR1 and CDR2 sequences are SEHNR and FQNEAQ (reference sequence). The V and J ends lost 5 bases and 3 bases respectively, with 17 bases between them. CDR3 size: 16 residues. CDR3 sequence: CASSDRPLWFYNEQFF. CDR3 DNA sequence: TGTGCCAGCAGCGATAGACCGTTATGGTTCTACAATGAGCAGTTCTTC.

CDR3 protein: CASSFLASVETQYF. DNA of the CDR3: TGTGCCAGCAGCTTTCTAGCGTCTGTTGAGACCCAGTACTTC. The rearrangement uses TRBV7-6 and TRBJ2-5, with D possibly being TRBD2 (6 bases). This CDR3 is 14 amino acids long. The V end was cut by 3 bases, the J end by 5 bases, with 13 bases between. The germline gives CDR1 SGHVS, CDR2 FNYEAQ.